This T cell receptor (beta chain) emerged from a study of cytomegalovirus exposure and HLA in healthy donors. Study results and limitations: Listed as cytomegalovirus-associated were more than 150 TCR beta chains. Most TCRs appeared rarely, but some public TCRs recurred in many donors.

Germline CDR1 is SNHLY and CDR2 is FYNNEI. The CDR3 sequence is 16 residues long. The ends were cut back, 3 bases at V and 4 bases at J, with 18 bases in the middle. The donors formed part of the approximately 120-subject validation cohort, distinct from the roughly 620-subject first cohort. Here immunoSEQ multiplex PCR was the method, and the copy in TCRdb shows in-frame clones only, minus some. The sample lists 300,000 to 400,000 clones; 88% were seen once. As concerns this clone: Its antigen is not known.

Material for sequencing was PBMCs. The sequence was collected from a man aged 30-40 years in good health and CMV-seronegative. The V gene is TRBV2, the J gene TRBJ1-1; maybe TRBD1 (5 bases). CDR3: CASSDEAGQGPTEAFF. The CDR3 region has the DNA TGTGCCAGCAGTGATGAAGCGGGTCAGGGACCCACTGAAGCTTTCTTT.